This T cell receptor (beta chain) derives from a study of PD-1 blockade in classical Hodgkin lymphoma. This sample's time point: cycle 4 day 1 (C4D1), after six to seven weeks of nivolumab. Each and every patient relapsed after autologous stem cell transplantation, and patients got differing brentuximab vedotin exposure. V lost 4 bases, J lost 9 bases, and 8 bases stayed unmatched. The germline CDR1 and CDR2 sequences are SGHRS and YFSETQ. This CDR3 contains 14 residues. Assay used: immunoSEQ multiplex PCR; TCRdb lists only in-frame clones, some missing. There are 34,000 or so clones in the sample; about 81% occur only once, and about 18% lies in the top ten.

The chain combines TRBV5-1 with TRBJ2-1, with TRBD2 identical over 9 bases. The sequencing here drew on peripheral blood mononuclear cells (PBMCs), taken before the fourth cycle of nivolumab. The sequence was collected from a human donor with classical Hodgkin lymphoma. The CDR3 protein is CASSTSPSGVEQFF. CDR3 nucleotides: TGCGCCAGCAGCACATCCCCTAGCGGGGTTGAGCAGTTCTTC.